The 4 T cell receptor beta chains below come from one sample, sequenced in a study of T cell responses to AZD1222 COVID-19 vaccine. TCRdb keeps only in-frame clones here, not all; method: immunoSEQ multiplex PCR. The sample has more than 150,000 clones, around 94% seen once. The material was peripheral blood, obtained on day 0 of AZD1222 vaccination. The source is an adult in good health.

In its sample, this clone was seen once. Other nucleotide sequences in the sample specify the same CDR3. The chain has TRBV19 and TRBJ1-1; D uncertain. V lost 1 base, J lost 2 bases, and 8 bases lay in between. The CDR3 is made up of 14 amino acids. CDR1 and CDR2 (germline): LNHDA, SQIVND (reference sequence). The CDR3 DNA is TGTGCCAGTAGTATAGGACGGAAAAACACTGAAGCTTTCTTT. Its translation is CASSIGRKNTEAFF.

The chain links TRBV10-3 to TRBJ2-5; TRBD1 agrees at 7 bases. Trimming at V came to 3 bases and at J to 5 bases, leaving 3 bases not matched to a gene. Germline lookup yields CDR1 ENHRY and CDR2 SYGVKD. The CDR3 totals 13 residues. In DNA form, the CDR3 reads TGTGCCATCAGTGACGACAGGGTTGAGACCCAGTACTTC. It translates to CAISDDRVETQYF.

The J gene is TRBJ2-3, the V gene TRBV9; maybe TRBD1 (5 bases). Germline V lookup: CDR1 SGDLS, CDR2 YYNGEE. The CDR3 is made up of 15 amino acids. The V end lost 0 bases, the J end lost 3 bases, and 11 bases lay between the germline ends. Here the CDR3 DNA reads TGTGCCAGCAGCGTAGAGGCAGGGCCTACAGATACGCAGTATTTT. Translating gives CASSVEAGPTDTQYF.

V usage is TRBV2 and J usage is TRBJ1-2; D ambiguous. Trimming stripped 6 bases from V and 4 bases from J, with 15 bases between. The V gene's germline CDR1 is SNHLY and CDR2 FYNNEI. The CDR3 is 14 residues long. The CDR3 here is CASSLFPGGYGYTF. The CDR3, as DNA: TGTGCCAGCAGCCTCTTTCCCGGCGGCTATGGCTACACCTTC.